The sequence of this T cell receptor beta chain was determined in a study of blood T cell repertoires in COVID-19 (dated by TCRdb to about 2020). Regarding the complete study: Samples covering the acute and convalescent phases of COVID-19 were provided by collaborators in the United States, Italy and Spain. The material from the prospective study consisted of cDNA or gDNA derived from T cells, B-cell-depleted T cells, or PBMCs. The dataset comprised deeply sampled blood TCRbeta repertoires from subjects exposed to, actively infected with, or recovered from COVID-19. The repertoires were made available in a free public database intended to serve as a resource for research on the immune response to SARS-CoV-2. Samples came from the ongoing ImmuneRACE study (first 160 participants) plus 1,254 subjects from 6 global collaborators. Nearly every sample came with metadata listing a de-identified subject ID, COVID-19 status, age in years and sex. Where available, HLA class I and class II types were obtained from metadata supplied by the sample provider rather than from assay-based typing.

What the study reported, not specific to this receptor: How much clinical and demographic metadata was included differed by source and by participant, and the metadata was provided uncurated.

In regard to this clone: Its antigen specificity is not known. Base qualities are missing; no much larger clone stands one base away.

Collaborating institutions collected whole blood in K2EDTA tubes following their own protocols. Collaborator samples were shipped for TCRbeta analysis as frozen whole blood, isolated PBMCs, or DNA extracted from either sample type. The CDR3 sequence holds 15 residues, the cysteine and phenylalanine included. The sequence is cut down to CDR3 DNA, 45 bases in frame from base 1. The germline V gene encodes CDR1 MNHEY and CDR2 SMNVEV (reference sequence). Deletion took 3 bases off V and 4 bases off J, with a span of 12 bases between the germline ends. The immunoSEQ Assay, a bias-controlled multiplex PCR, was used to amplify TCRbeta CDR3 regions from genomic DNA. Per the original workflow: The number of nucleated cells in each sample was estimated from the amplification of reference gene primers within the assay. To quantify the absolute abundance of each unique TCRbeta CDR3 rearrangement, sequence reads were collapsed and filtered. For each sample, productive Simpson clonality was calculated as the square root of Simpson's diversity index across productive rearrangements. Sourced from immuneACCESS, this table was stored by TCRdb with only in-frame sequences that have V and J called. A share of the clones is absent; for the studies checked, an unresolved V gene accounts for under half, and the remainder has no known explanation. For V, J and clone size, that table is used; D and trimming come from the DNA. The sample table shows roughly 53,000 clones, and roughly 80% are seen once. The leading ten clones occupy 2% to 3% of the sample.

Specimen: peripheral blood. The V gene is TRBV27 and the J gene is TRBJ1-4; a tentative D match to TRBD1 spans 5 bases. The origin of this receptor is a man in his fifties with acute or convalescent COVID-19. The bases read TGTGCCAGCAGTTTGAAGCAGGGACTTAATGAAAAACTGTTTTTT. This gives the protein CASSLKQGLNEKLFF.